A selection of T cell receptor beta chains follows, all from one sample in a study of blood T cell repertoires in COVID-19. The table came from immunoSEQ multiplex PCR; TCRdb's copy has only in-frame clones and leaves some out. Among 150,000 to 200,000 clones listed, around 77% were seen once. Material for sequencing was peripheral blood. These TCRs come from a man aged 60-69 years with active or convalescent COVID-19. Each CDR3 is given with its conserved first and last residue. The order of the fields is CDR3 length, J gene, clone size, V gene, D gene, CDR3 DNA, CDR3 protein. A D gene is named only where the DNA matches it firmly. Expanded clones get a size class; other rows say once, few or many, or leave the size out.

>16|TRBJ2-2|.|TRBV28|TRBD2
TGTGCCAGCAAATTCAGAGCGGGACTGAAGACCGGGGAGCTGTTTTTT
CASKFRAGLKTGELFF
>13|TRBJ1-5|once|TRBV7-2|.
TGTGCCAGCAGCTTACAGGGGTCTCAGCCCCAGCATTTT
CASSLQGSQPQHF
>15|TRBJ1-1|.|TRBV24-1|TRBD1
TGTGCCACCAGTGACCGCAGGGGGCTGGAAACTGAAGCTTTCTTT
CATSDRRGLETEAFF
>13|TRBJ2-5|.|TRBV9|.
TGTGCCAGCAGCGTAACGGACTGGGAGACCCAGTACTTC
CASSVTDWETQYF
>14|TRBJ2-7|.|TRBV7-2|.
TGTGCCAGCAGCTTTACAGGGGGGGAATACGAGCAGTACTTC
CASSFTGGEYEQYF
>14|TRBJ2-1|.|TRBV2|TRBD2
TGTGCCAGCAATCTAGCGGGAGGTGGGAATGAGCAGTTCTTC
CASNLAGGGNEQFF
>17|TRBJ2-5|.|TRBV7-6|.
TGTGCCAGCAGCGTAGGCCTCCTAGCTTTCAACCAGGAGACCCAGTACTTC
CASSVGLLAFNQETQYF
>16|TRBJ2-1|.|TRBV5-6|TRBD2
TGTGCCAGCAGCTTGGGACTAGCGGGAGTGGCGAATGAGCAGTTCTTC
CASSLGLAGVANEQFF
>13|TRBJ2-2|.|TRBV2|TRBD2
TGTGCCAGCTCCGGGACTAGCCCCGGGGAGCTGTTTTTT
CASSGTSPGELFF
>13|TRBJ2-4|.|TRBV7-2|.
TGTGCCAGCAGCTTGCCCGGGACTCCTATTCAGTACTTC
CASSLPGTPIQYF
>15|TRBJ1-5|.|TRBV30|TRBD1
TGTGCCTGGCGGGGACAGAGAAGGTGCAATCAGCCCCAGCATTTT
CAWRGQRRCNQPQHF
>15|TRBJ2-5|few|TRBV4-1|.
TGCGCCAGCAGCCGTCGACTAGGGGCTGAAGAGACCCAGTACTTC
CASSRRLGAEETQYF
>15|TRBJ2-5|.|TRBV5-8|.
TGTGCCAGCAGCTTACAGGGAAGCAACCAAGAGACCCAGTACTTC
CASSLQGSNQETQYF
>14|TRBJ1-1|few|TRBV30|TRBD1
TGTGCCTGGAGTGTCGGGACAGAGAACACTGAAGCTTTCTTT
CAWSVGTENTEAFF
>13|TRBJ1-1|.|TRBV19|.
TGTGCCAGTAGTATCACGGGGAACACTGAAGCTTTCTTT
CASSITGNTEAFF
>14|TRBJ2-1|.|TRBV2|.
TGTGCCAGCATTGAGGACAGCCCCTACAATGAGCAGTTCTTC
CASIEDSPYNEQFF
>15|TRBJ2-3|.|TRBV4-3|.
TGCGCCAGCAGCCAGAGGGGGGGCACCGTAGATACGCAGTATTTT
CASSQRGGTVDTQYF
>11|TRBJ2-1|.|TRBV28|.
TGTGCCAGCAGTTATAACAATGAGCAGTTCTTC
CASSYNNEQFF
>15|TRBJ2-7|.|TRBV6-5|.
TGTGCCAGCAGTTACGCGGGACAGCCAGTCTACGAGCAGTACTTC
CASSYAGQPVYEQYF
>17|TRBJ2-5|.|TRBV6-2/TRBV6-3|TRBD2
TGTGCCAGCAGTTACCCCCTTCTAGCGGGAGCTGGCGAGACCCAGTACTTC
CASSYPLLAGAGETQYF
>16|TRBJ2-3|.|TRBV5-1|TRBD2
TGCGCCAGCAGCTTGGCGTCGCTAGCGGGAGCAGATACGCAGTATTTT
CASSLASLAGADTQYF
>15|TRBJ2-2|once|TRBV5-1|.
TGCGCCAGTCGAAAGGAGGGAGGGAACACCGGGGAGCTGTTTTTT
CASRKEGGNTGELFF
>14|TRBJ1-3|.|TRBV5-1|.
TGCGCCAGCAGTCGGGACTTCACAAAGGACACCATATATTTT
CASSRDFTKDTIYF
>15|TRBJ1-5|.|TRBV2|TRBD1
TGTGCCAGCAGTCCACGGGGGACAGGGGACCAGCCCCAGCATTTT
CASSPRGTGDQPQHF
>15|TRBJ1-5|.|TRBV6-5|.
TGTGCCAGCTGGGGGGGGGCTAATCGCAATCAGCCCCAGCATTTT
CASWGGANRNQPQHF
>14|TRBJ1-2|.|TRBV13|.
TGTGCCAGCAGCTTGCGACATCCCAACTATGGCTACACCTTC
CASSLRHPNYGYTF
>15|TRBJ1-1|few|TRBV11-3|.
TGTGCCAGCAGCGCATCCCGGAGCAGAAACACTGAAGCTTTCTTT
CASSASRSRNTEAFF
>15|TRBJ1-2|few|TRBV9|TRBD1
TGTGCCAGCAGCGAGAGGCCAGGGGGCGCGGGGGGCTACACCTTC
CASSERPGGAGGYTF
>18|TRBJ2-7|.|TRBV3-1/TRBV3-2|TRBD2
TGTGCCAGCAGCCACTCGACAGGGAGACTAGCGGGAGTGTACGAGCAGTACTTC
CASSHSTGRLAGVYEQYF
>16|TRBJ2-3|.|TRBV30|TRBD2
TGTGCCCCCCAAGGCGGGACTAGCGGGAGAGAAGATACGCAGTATTTT
CAPQGGTSGREDTQYF
>15|TRBJ1-6|.|TRBV7-3|.
TGTGCCAGCAGCTTTCTTCCTACCCCGAATTCACCCCTCCACTTT
CASSFLPTPNSPLHF
>14|TRBJ2-7|.|TRBV7-9|TRBD2
TGTGCCAGCAGCCTCAGCGGGAGGGCCTACGAGCAGTACTTC
CASSLSGRAYEQYF